The 9 T cell receptor beta chains in this list originate from one sample, sequenced in a study of T cell clonality in common variable immunodeficiency. TCRdb keeps only in-frame clones here, not all; method: immunoSEQ multiplex PCR. The sample is made up of some 60,000 clones, none counted only once. Material: peripheral blood mononuclear cells. The source is a person aged 18-70 years in good health.

This clone occurred many times. The CDR3 goes on 3 residues after the read ends, and that part is filled in from the germline J gene. The rearrangement links TRBV7-8 to TRBJ1-2; the D is unclear. Trimming took off 2 bases at V and 4 bases at J, with 11 bases between the two ends. Germline CDR1 reads SGHVS; CDR2 reads FQNEAQ. This CDR3 comprises 14 residues. CDR3 loop: CASSLRESGYGYTF. CDR3 DNA (partial): TGTGCCAGCAGCTTAAGAGAATCCGGCTATGGC.

This clone has a count of ten or more. The read halts 3 residues ahead of the CDR3 end, with the missing end drawn from the germline J gene. The chain carries TRBV11-2 and TRBJ2-2; 7 bases map to TRBD1. The CDR3 runs to 14 residues. V lost 4 bases, J lost 6 bases, and 5 bases stayed unmatched. Germline V gives CDR1 SGHAT, CDR2 FQNNGV. CDR3: CASSSITGAGELFF. The sequenced CDR3 bases are TGTGCCAGCAGCTCCATCACAGGGGCCGGGGAG.

The sample holds many counts of this clone. The read terminates 3 residues before the CDR3 end, so the remaining end is supplied by the germline J gene. The V and J genes are TRBV6-1 and TRBJ2-1, with no clear D. V was clipped by 0 bases and J by 8 bases, with 17 bases between them. From germline, CDR1 is MNHNS and CDR2 SASEGT. The CDR3 totals 16 residues. The CDR3 DNA, read in part, is TGTGCCAGCAGTGAAGCGCTAGGAAGCGCCGGCTATGAG. As protein: CASSEALGSAGYE. The complete CDR3 protein is CASSEALGSAGYEQFF.

This clone was seen many times. The covered CDR3 bases are TGTGCCAGCAGAACCCCTTTTCAGTCCTACGAG. Its translation is CASRTPFQSYE. The full CDR3 is CASRTPFQSYEQYF. The chain has TRBV28 and TRBJ2-7; D gene uncertain. The CDR3 is cut off 3 residues early in the read; its end comes from the germline J gene. The V and J ends lost 6 bases and 1 base respectively, with 13 bases between them. CDR3 length: 14 residues. The germline gives CDR1 MDHEN, CDR2 SYDVKM.

This clone was counted many times. CDR3 bases read: TGTGCCAGTGGGGACAGGATGAATTCACCC. It is translated as CASGDRMNSP. The whole CDR3 region reads CASGDRMNSPLHF. The chain recombines TRBV28 with TRBJ1-6; 8 nucleotides agree with TRBD1. The read terminates 3 residues before the CDR3 end, so the remaining end is supplied by the germline J gene. The germline CDR1 and CDR2 sequences are MDHEN and SYDVKM. This CDR3 region has 13 residues. J gave up 7 bases and V 9 bases, and 5 bases lay outside the gene matches.

This clone occurred many times. Read sequence stops 3 residues before the CDR3 end, and the germline J gene provides the missing end. This sequence joins TRBV29-1 and TRBJ2-3; 13 nucleotides match TRBD2. V gave up 6 bases and J gave up 0 bases; unmatched junction bases: 9. Germline V gives CDR1 SQVTM, CDR2 ANQGSEA. The CDR3 totals 17 residues. The CDR3 here is CSVPIGLAGASTDTQYF. The sequenced CDR3 bases are TGCAGCGTCCCGATCGGACTAGCGGGAGCTAGCACAGATACG.

This clone was counted at least ten times. The CDR3 end lies 3 residues beyond the end of the read and is filled in from the germline J gene. The gene calls are TRBV7-9 and TRBJ2-2; 9 bases are a match to TRBD1. The germline V gene encodes CDR1 SEHNR and CDR2 FQNEAQ (reference sequence). V was pared by 5 bases and J by 6 bases, with 7 bases of the junction left unmatched. The CDR3 totals 15 residues. CDR3 bases read: TGTGCCAGCAGCCCCGACAGGGGGGCGGCCGGGGAG. Amino acid sequence: CASSPDRGAAGE. The whole CDR3 sequence reads CASSPDRGAAGELFF.

This clone was recorded at least ten times. The read comes to an end 3 residues before the CDR3 does, leaving the germline J gene to fill in the end. This chain connects TRBV6-2 or TRBV6-3 to TRBJ2-1; the D is unclear. This CDR3 contains 15 residues. CDR1 is MNHEY, CDR2 SVGEGT, per germline. Trimming shortened V by 4 bases and J by 6 bases, and 16 bases separated the two germline ends. Partial CDR3 DNA: TGTGCCAGCAGTTCCGATTCTATAGTTGGCAATGAG. Residues: CASSSDSIVGNE. In full, the CDR3 is CASSSDSIVGNEQFF.

This clone was recorded many times. The read is 3 residues too short to cover the CDR3 end, so that end is filled in from the germline J gene. The V gene is TRBV6-2 or TRBV6-3, the J gene TRBJ2-7; 9 positions agree with TRBD2. The V gene end was trimmed by 7 bases and the J gene end by 2 bases; junction bases not matched to a gene: 6. The CDR3 extends over 14 amino acids. Germline V gene data show CDR1 as MNHEY and CDR2 as SVGEGT. The CDR3 DNA, read in part, is TGTGCCAGCACCTCAGCGGGAGGTACCTACGAG. Its translation: CASTSAGGTYE. The whole CDR3 region reads CASTSAGGTYEQYF.